This T cell receptor beta chain was sequenced for a study of post-analysis software for immune sequencing data. TCR beta libraries were prepared from cDNA with unique molecular identifiers. Once about 0.85 to 11 million T cells were used, some 500,000 cDNA molecules resulted. TCRdb analysed the PCR reads with MiXCR anew, one entry per CDR3 protein. The profile shows hundreds of thousands of distinct CDR3 sequences, 55% to 60% of them singletons. Trimming stripped 6 bases from V and 2 bases from J, with 14 bases between. From germline, CDR1 is DFQATT and CDR2 SNEGSKA (reference sequence). The CDR3 is 13 amino acids. This clonotype showed up just a few times. Antigen unknown. Study-level findings and limits: In patients, about 5 TRBV segments were more frequent than in controls, with TRBV5-6, TRBV5-1 and TRBV20-1 among them. Pronounced co-clustering by F measure was evident among identically batched samples.

The V gene is TRBV20-1, the J gene TRBJ2-7, with unresolved D. The sequence was obtained from a girl aged 2 to 10 with multiple sclerosis. Sequencing was done on a sample of blood. CDR3 sequence (DNA): TGCAGTGCCGATAAGCAGGTTCCCTACGAGCAGTACTTC. Protein: CSADKQVPYEQYF.